Shown below are 23 T cell receptor beta chains from a single sample sequenced in a study of cytomegalovirus exposure and HLA in healthy donors (dated by TCRdb to the late 2010s). Libraries were prepared through the immunoSEQ multiplex PCR assay. A mixture of 60 forward primers for TCR Vbeta segments and 13 reverse primers for TCR Jbeta segments was used in the multiplex PCR. TCRdb stores this immuneACCESS table with in-frame sequences only. Part of the clones is absent; in the studies checked, under half of the shortfall reflects unresolved V genes, and no reason is known for the rest. The sample table lists about 230,000 clones, about 80% of them with a count of one. The ten largest clones capture about 0.58% of the sample. What was sequenced was PBMCs. All receptors derive from a middle-aged woman in good health and CMV-seronegative.

This clone has a single count. The CDR3 DNA sequence: TGCAGCGGCCGAACAGGCTCCTACGAGCAGTACTTC. This codes for CSGRTGSYEQYF. V and J are TRBV29-1 and TRBJ2-5; D is perhaps TRBD1 (5 bases). The J call may be wrong; the DNA end is better matched by TRBJ2-7. The germline V gene has CDR1 SQVTM and CDR2 ANQGSEA. The CDR3 loop spans 12 amino acids.

J is TRBJ2-5 and V is TRBV10-3; 8 nucleotides align to TRBD1. The J call may be in error: the DNA end matches TRBJ2-7 better. The CDR3 covers 14 residues. The germline V gene encodes CDR1 ENHRY and CDR2 SYGVKD. This CDR3 reads CAISEQGVIDEQYF. CDR3 nucleotides: TGTGCCATCAGTGAACAGGGGGTCATCGACGAGCAGTACTTC.

The chain is built from TRBV2 and TRBJ2-1, with no clear D. Deletions cut 5 bases from V and 4 bases from J, with 9 bases between. The CDR3 covers 13 residues. CDR1 is SNHLY and CDR2 is FYNNEI in the germline V gene. Written as DNA, the CDR3 is TGTGCCAGCAGTCCTACAGTATACAATGAGCAGTTCTTC. Its protein product is CASSPTVYNEQFF.

This chain uses TRBV5-4 with TRBJ2-1, with D possibly TRBD1 on 5 matching bases. From germline, CDR1 is SGHNT and CDR2 YYREEE (reference sequence). Trimming took 1 base from V and 9 from J, leaving 14 bases between them. The CDR3 is 14 residues long. The CDR3 DNA sequence: TGTGCCAGCAGCTTGTCAGCAGGGAATGTTGAGCAGTTCTTC. This sequence encodes CASSLSAGNVEQFF.

J is TRBJ2-4 and V is TRBV2, with D possibly being TRBD2 (6 bases). The ends were cut back, 6 bases at V and 0 bases at J, with 12 bases in the middle. Germline V gene lookup returns CDR1 SNHLY and CDR2 FYNNEI. The CDR3 covers 15 residues. CDR3 bases: TGTGCCAGCAGAGACGGGACTGTAGCCAAAAACATTCAGTACTTC. This translates into CASRDGTVAKNIQYF. Full variable domain (missing parts from reference TRBV2 and TRBJ2-4): EPEVTQTPSHQVTQMGQEVILRCVPISNHLYFYWYRQILGQKVEFLVSFYNNEISEKSEIFDDQFSVERPDGSNFTLKIRSTKLEDSAMYFCASRDGTVAKNIQYFGAGTRLSVL.

The rearrangement links TRBV11-2 to TRBJ2-7; 15 bases align to TRBD2. There are 14 residues in the CDR3. CDR1 SGHAT and CDR2 FQNNGV come from the germline V gene. Trimming removed 4 bases from V and 6 bases from J; junction bases left unmatched: 1. CDR3 sequence (DNA): TGTGCCAGCAGCTGGACTAGCGGGGGGGCCGAGCAGTACTTC. Translation: CASSWTSGGAEQYF.

This chain links TRBV6-1 with TRBJ1-6, with D possibly matching TRBD1 (5 bases). The ends were cut back, 10 bases at V and 9 bases at J, with 22 bases in the middle. The CDR3 has 15 amino acids. Per germline, CDR1 MNHNS and CDR2 SASEGT. The CDR3 spells CAILLGTLPISPLHF. The CDR3 region has the DNA TGTGCCATCCTACTGGGGACTCTCCCAATTTCACCCCTCCACTTT.

The rearrangement joins TRBV10-3 to TRBJ1-1; TRBD1 aligns across 7 bases. V was pared by 6 bases and J by 5 bases, with 3 bases of the junction left unmatched. This CDR3 has 12 amino acids. Germline CDR1 ENHRY, CDR2 SYGVKD. In nucleotides, the CDR3 is TGTGCCATCAGAGCAGGGGGTACTGAAGCTTTCTTT. Protein sequence: CAIRAGGTEAFF.

V usage is TRBV18 and J usage is TRBJ1-1; 7 positions agree with TRBD1. The germline gives CDR1 KGHSH, CDR2 LQKENI. Trimming at V came to 6 bases and at J to 5 bases, leaving 12 bases not matched to a gene. This CDR3 is built from 15 residues. The CDR3 loop reads CASSPGQASETEAFF. CDR3 nucleotides: TGTGCCAGCTCCCCAGGACAGGCCTCAGAGACTGAAGCTTTCTTT.

A few counts support this clone. A junction end diverges from the germline sequence, so it may reflect a read error. The V gene is TRBV7-7, the J gene TRBJ1-3; the match to TRBD1 covers 7 bases. Germline-derived CDR1 and CDR2 are SSHAT and FNYEAQ (reference sequence). The CDR3 sequence is 17 residues long. CDR3 coding DNA: TGTGCTAGCAGCTTAACGCCGGCACAGGGGACCGGAAACACCATATATTTT. This gives the protein CASSLTPAQGTGNTIYF.

This clone was picked up one time. The chain combines TRBV11-3 with TRBJ2-1; 14 bases agree with TRBD2. The CDR3 is made up of 18 amino acids. J gave up 5 bases and V 3 bases, and 9 bases lay outside the gene matches. Germline values: CDR1 SGHNT, CDR2 YENEEA. The CDR3 region is CASSFGLRTSGRNNEQFF. Here the CDR3 DNA reads TGTGCCAGCAGCTTCGGACTTAGGACTAGCGGGAGGAACAATGAGCAGTTCTTC.

V gene TRBV7-9 combines with J gene TRBJ2-4; D remains unclear. Germline CDR1 reads SEHNR; CDR2 reads FQNEAQ (reference sequence). The CDR3 has 15 amino acids. Trimming shortened V by 1 base and J by 1 base, and 8 bases separated the two germline ends. CDR3 region: CASSLGTRAKNIQYF. CDR3 bases: TGTGCCAGCAGCTTAGGTACCAGGGCCAAAAACATTCAGTACTTC.

The V and J genes are TRBV4-3 and TRBJ2-2; 14 nucleotides align to TRBD2. The CDR3 contains 18 residues. The V gene's germline CDR1 is LGHNA and CDR2 YSLEER. The trim removed 1 base at V and 0 bases at J, leaving 1 base unmatched. The CDR3 is CASSQGTSGGTNTGELFF. The CDR3 coding sequence is TGCGCCAGCAGCCAAGGGACTAGCGGGGGGACGAACACCGGGGAGCTGTTTTTT.

The V and J genes are TRBV19 and TRBJ2-5, with TRBD1 as a possible D gene (6 bases). CDR1 and CDR2 (germline): LNHDA, SQIVND (reference sequence). Trimming pared 1 base from V and 1 base from J, leaving 10 bases between. The CDR3 is made up of 15 amino acids. The DNA of the CDR3 is TGTGCCAGTAGTATAGGTACAGGGTTCCAAGAGACCCAGTACTTC. Its translation is CASSIGTGFQETQYF.

This rearrangement joins TRBV2 to TRBJ1-5; a weak D match, TRBD1 (6 bases). The V end lost 1 base, the J end lost 7 bases, and 11 bases lay between the germline ends. There are 14 residues in the CDR3. CDR1 is SNHLY and CDR2 is FYNNEI in the germline V gene. The DNA for the CDR3 is TGTGCCAGCAGTGAAGGAGGGGGAGCGCAGCCCCAGCATTTT. This gives the protein CASSEGGGAQPQHF.

This clone has a single count. The V gene is TRBV19, the J gene TRBJ1-2; TRBD1 is a possible D gene (6 bases). The V gene lost 1 base and the J gene lost 4 bases, with 10 bases spanning the gap. The CDR3 totals 14 residues. The germline V gene has CDR1 LNHDA and CDR2 SQIVND (reference sequence). The CDR3 nucleotides read TGTGCCAGTAGTATAGTCGGACAGACCTATGGCTACACCTTC. The encoded protein is CASSIVGQTYGYTF.

The chain has TRBV15 and TRBJ2-1, with a possible D match to TRBD2 (5 bases). The CDR3 sequence is 13 residues long. CDR1 LNHNV and CDR2 YYDKDF come from the germline V gene (reference sequence). The V end lost 1 base, the J end lost 8 bases, and 9 bases lay between the germline ends. Here the CDR3 DNA reads TGTGCCACCAGCAGAGTTGGGCGGGATGAGCAGTTCTTC. Its translation: CATSRVGRDEQFF.

The rearrangement links TRBV5-1 to TRBJ1-2, with 7 bases aligning to TRBD1. CDR1 is SGHRS and CDR2 is YFSETQ in the germline V gene. Trimming at V came to 4 bases and at J to 6 bases, leaving 6 bases not matched to a gene. This CDR3 region has 13 residues. DNA of the CDR3: TGCGCCAGCAGCCCCGGGACAGATCATGGCTACACCTTC. Its translation: CASSPGTDHGYTF.

The rearrangement uses TRBV7-6 and TRBJ2-7; perhaps TRBD1 as D (5 bases). The CDR3 extends over 15 amino acids. Trimming pared 4 bases from V and 4 bases from J, leaving 17 bases between. In germline, CDR1 is SGHVS, CDR2 FNYEAQ. This CDR3 is CASSWVQGTGYEQYF. CDR3 coding DNA: TGTGCCAGCAGCTGGGTCCAGGGAACGGGTTACGAGCAGTACTTC.

V usage is TRBV7-9 and J usage is TRBJ1-1, with no clear D. Per the germline V gene, CDR1 is SEHNR and CDR2 is FQNEAQ (reference sequence). Between the trimmed V and J ends, which lost 10 bases and 3 bases, there was a span of 18 bases. CDR3 length equals 14 residues. The CDR3 nucleotides read TGTGCCATCCCTAGGCGGGCGGCGGACACTGAAGCTTTCTTT. Amino acid sequence: CAIPRRAADTEAFF. The full variable domain, rest sourced from reference TRBV7-9 and TRBJ1-1, is DTGVSQNPRHKITKRGQNVTFRCDPISEHNRLYWYRQTLGQGPEFLTYFQNEAQLEKSRLLSDRFSAERPKGSFSTLEIQRTEQGDSAMYLCAIPRRAADTEAFFGQGTRLTVV.

The chain is built from TRBV5-1 and TRBJ2-1, with 8 bases identical to TRBD1. Unmatched junction bases numbered 2, after V lost 2 bases and J lost 7 bases. Germline CDR1 is SGHRS and CDR2 is YFSETQ. The CDR3 runs to 13 residues. The CDR3 bases are TGCGCCAGCAGCTTCCGGGACAGGAATGAGCAGTTCTTC. Encoded protein: CASSFRDRNEQFF.

This clone was seen only a few times. This chain joins TRBV2 and TRBJ2-6; D may be TRBD1 (5 bases). V lost 6 bases and J 4 bases, leaving 19 bases between the germline ends. The CDR3 covers 17 residues. Germline V gives CDR1 SNHLY, CDR2 FYNNEI. The CDR3 spells CASREYGAASGANVLTF. CDR3 nucleotide sequence: TGTGCCAGCAGGGAATATGGGGCAGCCTCGGGGGCCAACGTCCTGACTTTC.

The rearrangement links TRBV30 to TRBJ2-1, with D tentatively TRBD2 (7 bases). Trimming took 1 base from V and 6 from J, leaving 16 bases between them. Germline assignment: CDR1 GTSNPN and CDR2 SVGIG (reference sequence). The CDR3 length is 15 residues. The CDR3 nucleotides read TGTGCCTGGAGTGATTGGGGGGGCCGAGGCAATGAGCAGTTCTTC. Translated, it gives CAWSDWGGRGNEQFF.